The 27 T cell receptor beta chains presented below share a single source sample, sequenced in a study of blood T cells in healthy people across ages. Together with a sample-barcoded 5' primer, a J-beta primer mix was included in a second PCR lasting about 7 to 12 cycles. TCRdb re-derived calls from the 5' RACE reads in MiXCR, one entry per CDR3 protein. The sample records around 1,000,000 distinct CDR3 sequences, around 25% being singletons. The data also belong to a second study, concerning T cells of mothers and their children.

Sequencing was done on a sample of blood. These receptors were collected from a girl aged 2 to 10 in good health.

This chain uses TRBV6-2 or TRBV6-3 with TRBJ1-5; no clear D. Germline CDR1 reads MNHEY; CDR2 reads SVGEGT. The CDR3 consists of 13 residues. The V end lost 4 bases, the J end lost 6 bases, and 10 bases lay between the germline ends. The CDR3 sequence is CASSFGYSQPQHF. The CDR3 nucleotides are TGTGCCAGCAGTTTTGGTTATAGTCAGCCCCAGCATTTT.

V and J are TRBV7-9 and TRBJ2-1, with D perhaps TRBD2 (5 bases). This CDR3 spans 11 amino acids. V gave up 1 base and J gave up 15 bases, with 10 bases separating them. Germline V CDR1 and CDR2: SEHNR, FQNEAQ (reference sequence). This chain's CDR3 is CASSLGGGLFF. The DNA of the CDR3 is TGTGCCAGCAGCTTAGGTGGAGGTTTGTTCTTC.

This rearrangement joins TRBV4-3 to TRBJ2-6; 7 positions agree with TRBD2. Germline lookup yields CDR1 LGHNA and CDR2 YSLEER. The CDR3 has 17 amino acids. J was trimmed by 4 bases and V by 1 base; bases with no gene match: 7. The CDR3 sequence: CASSQATSGGGANVLTF. The CDR3 nucleotides read TGCGCCAGCAGCCAAGCGACTTCGGGAGGCGGGGCCAACGTCCTGACTTTC.

The V and J genes are TRBV9 and TRBJ2-5, with 10 bases fitting TRBD2. The V and J ends lost 0 bases and 4 bases, in that order; junction bases with no gene match: 6. Germline CDR1 SGDLS, CDR2 YYNGEE. The CDR3 contains 16 residues. As DNA, the CDR3 is TGTGCCAGCAGCGTAGCCGAACTAGCGGGGAGAGAGACCCAGTACTTC. Its translation is CASSVAELAGRETQYF.

The rearrangement joins TRBV6-2 or TRBV6-3 to TRBJ2-7; D uncertain. The CDR3 consists of 12 residues. Germline lookup yields CDR1 MNHEY and CDR2 SVGEGT. Trimming removed 3 bases from V and 6 bases from J, with 9 bases in between. CDR3 loop: CASSYFRGEQYF. The CDR3 DNA reads as TGTGCCAGCAGTTATTTCAGAGGCGAGCAGTACTTC.

V is TRBV18 and J is TRBJ2-7, with 9 nucleotides matching TRBD1. CDR3 length: 15 amino acids. Looked up from germline, CDR1 is KGHSH and CDR2 is LQKENI. V was pared by 6 bases and J by 1 base, with 7 bases of the junction left unmatched. Here the CDR3 DNA reads TGTGCCAGCTCCCCCGGGACAGGGAAATCCTACGAGCAGTACTTC. The encoded protein is CASSPGTGKSYEQYF.

This clonotype was observed a few times. Its ends do not fully match the called genes, so a read error is possible. The V and J genes are TRBV7-7 and TRBJ2-1, with a weak D call TRBD1 (6 bases). The CDR3 loop spans 14 amino acids. Germline V gene sequence: CDR1 SSHAT, CDR2 FNYEAQ (reference sequence). The CDR3 here is CASSTDRSSNEQFF. CDR3 nucleotides: TGTGCTAGCAGTACAGACAGGAGCTCCAATGAGCAGTTCTTC.

The count of this clonotype is one. The V call is TRBV6-5, the J call TRBJ2-5, with TRBD2 matching 8 bases. Germline V gene sequence: CDR1 MNHEY, CDR2 SVGAGI. CDR3 size: 14 residues. V lost 6 bases to trimming and J lost 11 bases; unmatched junction nucleotides: 14. CDR3 nucleotides: TGTGCCAGCAGATTTAGCGGGGCGAAACCAGAGCAGTACTTC. Its translation is CASRFSGAKPEQYF.

This chain connects TRBV28 to TRBJ1-2, with 9 bases that match TRBD1. The junction had 6 bases not matched to a gene; V was cut back by 0 bases and J by 7 bases. Germline assignment: CDR1 MDHEN and CDR2 SYDVKM. This CDR3 is built from 15 residues. The CDR3 DNA sequence: TGTGCCAGCAGTTTATGGGGGACAGGGCCGTCTGGCTACACCTTC. Its protein product is CASSLWGTGPSGYTF.

V gene TRBV28 combines with J gene TRBJ2-4; D gene ambiguous. With 4 bases removed from V and 0 bases from J, the gap between germline ends came to 10 bases. CDR1 and CDR2 (germline): MDHEN, SYDVKM. The CDR3 is 15 residues long. Written as DNA, the CDR3 is TGTGCCAGCAGTTCAGAGCAACTAGCCAAAAACATTCAGTACTTC. Its translation is CASSSEQLAKNIQYF.

The chain employs TRBV4-2 and TRBJ2-1; TRBD1 is a possible D gene (6 bases). The length of the CDR3 is 15 residues. The V and J ends lost 0 bases and 10 bases respectively, with 16 bases between them. From germline, CDR1 is LGHNA and CDR2 YNFKEQ. CDR3: CASSQDLGGVREQFF. In DNA, the CDR3 is TGTGCCAGCAGCCAAGATCTAGGGGGAGTCCGAGAGCAGTTCTTC.

This chain links TRBV6-1 with TRBJ1-4; D unresolved. The CDR3 contains 13 residues. CDR1 and CDR2 (germline): MNHNS, SASEGT. The V gene lost 5 bases and the J gene lost 2 bases, with 6 bases spanning the gap. For the CDR3, the DNA is TGTGCCAGCAGTATAGCGACTAATGAAAAACTGTTTTTT. It specifies CASSIATNEKLFF.

The V call is TRBV12-3 or TRBV12-4, the J call TRBJ1-1, with unresolved D. The CDR3 is 16 residues long. Trimming took 2 bases from V and 0 from J, leaving 13 bases between them. The CDR3 sequence: CASSLYPGGLNTEAFF. CDR3 nucleotides: TGTGCCAGCAGTTTATACCCCGGCGGATTGAACACTGAAGCTTTCTTT.

This chain links TRBV28 with TRBJ2-6; D gene ambiguous. This CDR3 region has 15 residues. Germline V gene data show CDR1 as MDHEN and CDR2 as SYDVKM. Trimming stripped 2 bases from V and 3 bases from J, with 8 bases between. Written as DNA, the CDR3 is TGTGCCAGCAGTTTAATCATTAGTGGGGCCAACGTCCTGACTTTC. It yields the protein CASSLIISGANVLTF.

Comments on this clonotype: Possible read error: a much larger clone is one base away. This rearrangement joins TRBV9 to TRBJ1-1; D ambiguous. Germline assignment: CDR1 SGDLS and CDR2 YYNGEE. The CDR3 consists of 13 residues. Trimming removed 0 bases at V and 0 bases at J, with 3 bases between. CDR3 loop: CASSVEVNTEAFF. The CDR3 DNA follows: TGTGCCAGCAGCGTAGAGGTGAACACTGAAGCTTTCTTT.

The chain has TRBV6-1 and TRBJ2-1, with 9 bases matching TRBD2. This CDR3 has 15 residues. The V gene end was trimmed by 10 bases and the J gene end by 3 bases; junction bases not matched to a gene: 10. Germline values: CDR1 MNHNS, CDR2 SASEGT. This CDR3 reads CATSISGSNYNEQFF. CDR3 bases: TGTGCCACTTCAATTAGCGGGAGTAACTACAATGAGCAGTTCTTC.

V usage is TRBV10-2 and J usage is TRBJ2-1; 7 bases fit TRBD1. Germline V lookup: CDR1 WSHSY, CDR2 SAAADI. Trimming at V came to 6 bases and at J to 7 bases, leaving 6 bases not matched to a gene. The length of the CDR3 is 13 residues. The CDR3 DNA is TGCGCCAGCAGCGAGACAGGGTGGAATGAGCAGTTCTTC. Its protein is CASSETGWNEQFF.

The chain is built from TRBV7-8 and TRBJ2-3; D might be TRBD1 or TRBD2, each matching 5 bases. The length of the CDR3 is 15 residues. The V end was cut by 3 bases, the J end by 4 bases, with 14 bases between. CDR1 is SGHVS and CDR2 is FQNEAQ in the germline V gene. This chain's CDR3 is CASSFGAHYPDTQYF. The CDR3 nucleotides read TGTGCCAGCAGCTTCGGGGCCCACTATCCAGATACGCAGTATTTT.

V and J are TRBV20-1 and TRBJ2-5; the match to TRBD2 covers 9 bases. The DNA end favors TRBJ2-1, so the J call may be wrong. CDR3 length: 16 amino acids. The germline gives CDR1 DFQATT, CDR2 SNEGSKA (reference sequence). CDR3 region: CSAFSLSGGLYNEQFF. CDR3 nucleotide sequence: TGCAGTGCTTTCTCCCTAAGCGGGGGGCTTTACAATGAGCAGTTCTTC.

As DNA, the CDR3 is TGTGCCAGCGCCTCGATGGCAACTAATGAAAAACTGTTTTTT. Protein product: CASASMATNEKLFF. The rearrangement joins TRBV27 to TRBJ1-4; D gene ambiguous. This CDR3 has 14 residues. Per the germline V gene, CDR1 is MNHEY and CDR2 is SMNVEV (reference sequence). V dropped 8 bases and J dropped 0 bases, with 10 bases sitting between them.

This clonotype has ten or more counts. The chain joins TRBV7-9 to TRBJ2-5; TRBD2 matches 12 bases. Trimming at V came to 5 bases and at J to 4 bases, leaving 2 bases not matched to a gene. From germline, CDR1 is SEHNR and CDR2 FQNEAQ (reference sequence). This CDR3 has 14 amino acids. For the CDR3, the DNA is TGTGCCAGCAGCCCTAGCGGGGGGGGAGAGACCCAGTACTTC. The encoded protein is CASSPSGGGETQYF. Looking up the rest from reference TRBV7-9 and TRBJ2-5 gives the full variable domain: DTGVSQNPRHKITKRGQNVTFRCDPISEHNRLYWYRQTLGQGPEFLTYFQNEAQLEKSRLLSDRFSAERPKGSFSTLEIQRTEQGDSAMYLCASSPSGGGETQYFGPGTRLLVL.

The chain employs TRBV29-1 and TRBJ1-4, with unresolved D. Germline values: CDR1 SQVTM, CDR2 ANQGSEA. V lost 6 bases to trimming and J lost 3 bases, with 8 bases between them. The CDR3 loop spans 12 amino acids. CDR3: CSVLMPNEKLFF. In DNA form, the CDR3 reads TGCAGCGTCCTTATGCCTAATGAAAAACTGTTTTTT.

The chain is built from TRBV5-1 and TRBJ2-5; 11 bases fit TRBD2. Per the germline V gene, CDR1 is SGHRS and CDR2 is YFSETQ. V trimming: 2 bases; J trimming: 2 bases; junction bases outside the gene matches: 8. CDR3 length: 17 residues. The CDR3 loop reads CASSFSLAGGSQETQYF. DNA of the CDR3: TGCGCCAGCAGCTTCAGCCTAGCGGGGGGATCACAAGAGACCCAGTACTTC.

This clonotype was seen a handful of times. The V gene is TRBV29-1, the J gene TRBJ2-1; 7 bases are a match to TRBD1. V shed 4 bases, J shed 7 bases, and the junction held 7 bases outside the gene matches. Germline values: CDR1 SQVTM, CDR2 ANQGSEA. This CDR3 has 13 residues. The chain's CDR3 is CSVGWTGANEQFF. The CDR3 DNA follows: TGCAGCGTTGGGTGGACAGGAGCTAATGAGCAGTTCTTC.

V is TRBV28 and J is TRBJ1-2, with TRBD1 as a possible D gene (6 bases). The CDR3 is 12 residues long. V was pared by 8 bases and J by 7 bases, with 14 bases between. Germline CDR1 reads MDHEN; CDR2 reads SYDVKM. Here the CDR3 DNA reads TGTGCCAGCCGAAACAGGGACCGTGGCTACACCTTC. Its translation is CASRNRDRGYTF.

This chain links TRBV9 with TRBJ1-1; D may be TRBD1 (5 bases). Between the trimmed V and J ends, which lost 3 bases and 10 bases, there was a span of 16 bases. The length of the CDR3 is 13 residues. Germline CDR1 reads SGDLS; CDR2 reads YYNGEE. The CDR3: CASSGESIGGAFF. In DNA, the CDR3 is TGTGCCAGCAGCGGAGAGTCAATTGGGGGAGCTTTCTTT.

This clonotype was counted between two and nine times. This sequence joins TRBV11-2 and TRBJ1-2; TRBD1 is a possible D gene (5 bases). Germline CDR1 and CDR2: SGHAT and FQNNGV. Trimming shortened V by 5 bases and J by 8 bases, and 15 bases separated the two germline ends. This CDR3 has 13 residues. DNA for the CDR3: TGTGCCAGCAGCCCCTGGGCGCAGGGAGGCTACACCTTC. The encoded protein is CASSPWAQGGYTF.